This TCR beta chain emerged from a study of blood T cell repertoires in COVID-19. V trimming: 5 bases; J trimming: 7 bases; junction bases outside the gene matches: 9. This CDR3 contains 14 residues. Looked up from germline, CDR1 is MDHEN and CDR2 is SYDVKM. Profiling relied on immunoSEQ multiplex PCR, and the TCRdb table lists in-frame clones only, not all of them. The data contain 360,000 or so clones, about 90% of them singletons. Sequencing was performed on PBMCs or T cells enriched from blood (not recorded which). This chain uses TRBV28 with TRBJ1-2; 8 positions agree with TRBD1. The clonotype comes from a woman between 25 and 40 years old who had recovered from COVID-19. The CDR3 DNA reads as TGTGCCAGCAGTCCGATGGACAGGGATCGTGGCTACACCTTC. Its translation: CASSPMDRDRGYTF.